Shown below are 27 T cell receptor beta chains from a single sample sequenced in a study of cytomegalovirus exposure and HLA in healthy donors. Primers included in the PCR were 60 Vbeta and 13 Jbeta primers. Here immunoSEQ multiplex PCR was the method, and the copy in TCRdb shows in-frame clones only, minus some. The data contain 200,000 to 250,000 clones, 70% to 85% of them singletons. The specimen sequenced was PBMCs. These receptors originate from a woman between 35 and 50 years old in good health and CMV-seronegative.

The chain links TRBV29-1 to TRBJ1-1; unclear D gene. This CDR3 is built from 13 residues. The germline V and J ends were trimmed by 0 bases and 1 base, with 6 bases remaining between them. Looked up from germline, CDR1 is SQVTM and CDR2 is ANQGSEA. CDR3 DNA sequence: TGCAGCGTTGAAGATGGGCAGAACACTGAAGCTTTCTTT. Its translation is CSVEDGQNTEAFF.

This clone was counted a few times. The chain carries TRBV19 and TRBJ2-7; 7 bases map to TRBD1. Germline V gives CDR1 LNHDA, CDR2 SQIVND (reference sequence). The CDR3 totals 13 residues. J gave up 7 bases and V 6 bases, and 9 bases lay outside the gene matches. In nucleotides, the CDR3 is TGTGCCAGTAGGGGCAGGGGGATCGGTGAGCAGTACTTC. As protein: CASRGRGIGEQYF. The complete variable domain, with remaining parts taken from reference TRBV19 and TRBJ2-7, reads DGGITQSPKYLFRKEGQNVTLSCEQNLNHDAMYWYRQDPGQGLRLIYYSQIVNDFQKGDIAEGYSVSREKKESFPLTVTSAQKNPTAFYLCASRGRGIGEQYFGPGTRLTVT.

The rearrangement uses TRBV29-1 and TRBJ1-5; TRBD1 matches at 10 bases. J lost 2 bases, V lost 6 bases, and 4 bases had no gene match. The germline V gene encodes CDR1 SQVTM and CDR2 ANQGSEA. The CDR3 contains 14 residues. In nucleotides, the CDR3 is TGCAGCGTATGGGACAGGGGAGGCAATCAGCCCCAGCATTTT. Protein sequence: CSVWDRGGNQPQHF.

This chain connects TRBV7-2 to TRBJ2-7; D call uncertain. V lost 7 bases to trimming and J lost 6 bases, with 22 bases between them. Germline values: CDR1 SGHTA, CDR2 FQGNSA. There are 15 residues in the CDR3. CDR3 region: CASTLRNDGASEQYF. The DNA for the CDR3 is TGTGCCAGCACCCTACGGAATGACGGAGCCAGCGAGCAGTACTTC.

The chain couples TRBV6-6 to TRBJ1-2; 8 nucleotides agree with TRBD1. The CDR3 totals 14 residues. The trim removed 6 bases at V and 4 bases at J, leaving 7 bases unmatched. Germline loops: CDR1 MNHNY, CDR2 SVGAGI (reference sequence). CDR3 amino acids: CASRPGGEFYGYTF. The CDR3, as DNA: TGTGCCAGCAGGCCAGGGGGCGAATTCTATGGCTACACCTTC.

This clone was seen a handful of times. This sequence joins TRBV18 and TRBJ1-4; 7 bases line up with TRBD1. CDR1 is KGHSH, CDR2 LQKENI, per germline. Germline trimming cut 1 base from V and 8 bases from J; bases unmatched to any gene: 7. This CDR3 has 15 amino acids. The CDR3, as DNA: TGTGCCAGCTCACCACGCGGGACAGAAGACGAAAAACTGTTTTTT. It specifies CASSPRGTEDEKLFF.

The chain employs TRBV5-1 and TRBJ2-1; 7 bases are a match to TRBD2. In germline, CDR1 is SGHRS, CDR2 YFSETQ. The length of the CDR3 is 18 residues. The V and J ends lost 1 base and 4 bases, in that order; junction bases with no gene match: 14. The CDR3 loop reads CASSLTMTSSAPYNEQFF. The CDR3, as DNA: TGCGCCAGCAGCTTGACTATGACTAGCTCGGCCCCTTACAATGAGCAGTTCTTC. The full variable domain, in which reference TRBV5-1 and TRBJ2-1 provide the parts outside the CDR3, is KAGVTQTPRYLIKTRGQQVTLSCSPISGHRSVSWYQQTPGQGLQFLFEYFSETQRNKGNFPGRFSGRQFSNSRSEMNVSTLELGDSALYLCASSLTMTSSAPYNEQFFGPGTRLTVL.

The chain combines TRBV7-8 with TRBJ1-4; unclear D gene. The J call may be faulty, since TRBJ2-2 better matches the DNA end. The CDR3 has 14 residues. Per germline, CDR1 SGHVS and CDR2 FQNEAQ. CDR3 sequence (DNA): TGTGCCAGCAGCTTGACGGCATCAATTAGGGAGCTGTTTTTT. Its protein product is CASSLTASIRELFF.

Here the CDR3 reads CASTRPTGSGELFF. CDR3 in DNA: TGTGCCAGCACACGACCAACAGGCTCCGGGGAGCTGTTTTTT. The chain has TRBV7-9 and TRBJ2-2; D is perhaps TRBD1 (5 bases). Between the trimmed V and J ends, which lost 7 bases and 6 bases, there was a span of 15 bases. This CDR3 comprises 14 residues. Germline assignment: CDR1 SEHNR and CDR2 FQNEAQ (reference sequence).

CDR3 sequence reads: CASSGTLGQSGYSPLHF. In nucleotides, the CDR3 is TGTGCCAGCAGCGGAACCCTCGGCCAGTCGGGGTATTCACCCCTCCACTTT. This chain connects TRBV7-2 to TRBJ1-6; no definite D call. The CDR3 is 17 amino acids. Germline values: CDR1 SGHTA, CDR2 FQGNSA. The ends were cut back, 5 bases at V and 8 bases at J, with 22 bases in the middle.

As concerns this clone: The junction and the germline gene differ at one end; a read error may be behind it. Other DNA sequences from this sample encode an identical CDR3 as well. The chain uses TRBV4-1 and TRBJ2-2; 7 bases are a match to TRBD2. The CDR3 spans 16 residues. The germline CDR1 and CDR2 sequences are MGHRA and YSYEKL. CDR3 nucleotide sequence: TGTGCCAGCAGCCCGGGGACTAAATCCTCCACCGGGGAGCTGTTTTTT. It encodes CASSPGTKSSTGELFF.

DNA for the CDR3: TGTGCCAGCAGCCAAAGACAGGGAGTCACAGATACGCAGTATTTT. It specifies CASSQRQGVTDTQYF. This chain connects TRBV4-2 to TRBJ2-3, with TRBD1 matching 7 bases. The germline V gene has CDR1 LGHNA and CDR2 YNFKEQ. V shed 2 bases, J shed 2 bases, and the junction held 4 bases outside the gene matches. The CDR3 totals 15 residues.

The CDR3 here is CASSAGGALYNEQFF. The CDR3 nucleotides read TGTGCCAGCAGTGCTGGGGGGGCTCTATACAATGAGCAGTTCTTC. The gene calls are TRBV2 and TRBJ2-1, with D perhaps TRBD2 (7 bases). From germline, CDR1 is SNHLY and CDR2 FYNNEI. V was shortened by 4 bases and J by 4 bases, with 14 bases between the two germline ends. CDR3 length equals 15 residues. Variable domain in full (rest from reference TRBV2 and TRBJ2-1): EPEVTQTPSHQVTQMGQEVILRCVPISNHLYFYWYRQILGQKVEFLVSFYNNEISEKSEIFDDQFSVERPDGSNFTLKIRSTKLEDSAMYFCASSAGGALYNEQFFGPGTRLTVL.

This chain joins TRBV14 and TRBJ2-7; 7 bases line up with TRBD1. The CDR3 is 15 residues long. With 2 bases clipped from V and 6 bases from J, the junction kept 10 bases outside the gene matches. In germline, CDR1 is SGHDN, CDR2 FVKESK. The CDR3 protein is CASSQWKGAAGEQYF. DNA for the CDR3: TGTGCCAGCAGCCAATGGAAGGGGGCGGCGGGCGAGCAGTACTTC.

The rearrangement uses TRBV4-1 and TRBJ2-3, with 7 positions matching TRBD1. V lost 4 bases and J lost 4; bases outside the gene matches: 14. The CDR3 length is 17 residues. Germline V gene lookup returns CDR1 MGHRA and CDR2 YSYEKL. CDR3 nucleotides: TGCGCCAGCAGCCGATGGTTAGACAGGGCCCCCCCAGATACGCAGTATTTT. Translated, it gives CASSRWLDRAPPDTQYF.

The J gene is TRBJ2-7, the V gene TRBV10-3; maybe TRBD2 (6 bases). CDR3 length: 14 amino acids. Germline V CDR1 and CDR2: ENHRY, SYGVKD. Trimming removed 4 bases from V and 1 base from J, with 11 bases in between. CDR3 bases: TGTGCCATCAGTGGGACCGGGAGTTCCTACGAGCAGTACTTC. Encoded protein: CAISGTGSSYEQYF.

In nucleotides, the CDR3 is TGTGCCAGCAGCTCTACAGGTGTAGCTAATTCACCCCTCCACTTT. Its protein product is CASSSTGVANSPLHF. The gene calls are TRBV7-9 and TRBJ1-6, with TRBD1 as a possible D gene (5 bases). V dropped 4 bases and J dropped 6 bases, with 13 bases sitting between them. Germline loops: CDR1 SEHNR, CDR2 FQNEAQ (reference sequence). This CDR3 spans 15 amino acids.

This clone appeared a few times. This rearrangement joins TRBV29-1 to TRBJ2-6, with a tentative D call TRBD2 (7 bases). This CDR3 has 16 amino acids. The germline V gene has CDR1 SQVTM and CDR2 ANQGSEA. Trimming cost V 1 base and J 2 bases, with 12 bases left between them. The CDR3 loop is CSVEGGGAPGANVLTF. In DNA form, the CDR3 reads TGCAGCGTTGAAGGAGGGGGGGCTCCTGGGGCCAACGTCCTGACTTTC.

This chain joins TRBV5-1 and TRBJ1-4; D may be TRBD1 (5 bases). V gave up 2 bases and J gave up 7 bases, with 18 bases separating them. CDR3 size: 16 residues. Germline V gene sequence: CDR1 SGHRS, CDR2 YFSETQ. The CDR3 sequence: CASSLGPRDSGEKLFF. CDR3 nucleotide sequence: TGCGCCAGCAGCTTAGGCCCCAGGGACTCGGGTGAAAAACTGTTTTTT.

J is TRBJ2-5 and V is TRBV29-1; D ambiguous. The CDR3 has 15 residues. Germline CDR1 SQVTM, CDR2 ANQGSEA. V lost 2 bases, J lost 7 bases, and 20 bases lay in between. The CDR3 here is CSVEPLNVTPGTQYF. In DNA, the CDR3 is TGCAGCGTTGAACCTCTTAACGTAACCCCCGGGACCCAGTACTTC.

The chain combines TRBV7-8 with TRBJ2-5; the match to TRBD1 covers 8 bases. The CDR3 is 14 amino acids. The germline CDR1 and CDR2 sequences are SGHVS and FQNEAQ. The junction had 7 bases not matched to a gene; V was cut back by 5 bases and J by 5 bases. The DNA of the CDR3 is TGTGCCAGCAGCCCAGGGGGCTGGCGGGAGACCCAGTACTTC. Protein product: CASSPGGWRETQYF.

The rearrangement links TRBV19 to TRBJ1-2, with no clear D. V lost 3 bases, J lost 0 bases, and 8 bases lay in between. Germline V gives CDR1 LNHDA, CDR2 SQIVND (reference sequence). This CDR3 is 14 amino acids long. The CDR3 nucleotides are TGTGCCAGTAGTATGGCGGGGACTAACTATGGCTACACCTTC. Protein product: CASSMAGTNYGYTF.

The V and J genes are TRBV9 and TRBJ2-3, with 11 bases that match TRBD2. V shed 0 bases, J shed 4 bases, and the junction held 7 bases outside the gene matches. Germline assignment: CDR1 SGDLS and CDR2 YYNGEE. The CDR3 has 17 residues. The CDR3 DNA follows: TGTGCCAGCAGCGTAGCACTAGCGGGGGCCCCGGCAGATACGCAGTATTTT. Translation gives CASSVALAGAPADTQYF.

This clone has only one observation. V usage is TRBV6-1 and J usage is TRBJ1-5, with D perhaps matching TRBD1 (6 bases). Germline V gene sequence: CDR1 MNHNS, CDR2 SASEGT. This CDR3 spans 19 amino acids. Trimming took 3 bases from V and 0 from J, leaving 21 bases between them. For the CDR3, the DNA is TGTGCCAGCAGTGAGTCCCGGGACACGGCCTCTTATAGCAATCAGCCCCAGCATTTT. Translation: CASSESRDTASYSNQPQHF.

This clone has only a few counts. The chain is built from TRBV5-1 and TRBJ2-2; D unclear. The CDR3 sequence is 13 residues long. The germline gives CDR1 SGHRS, CDR2 YFSETQ. V was trimmed by 4 bases and J by 4 bases, leaving 8 bases between them. The DNA of the CDR3 is TGCGCCAGCAGCCATGACTTCACCGGGGAGCTGTTTTTT. Translated: CASSHDFTGELFF.

The chain uses TRBV18 and TRBJ1-6, with D unresolved. The germline CDR1 and CDR2 sequences are KGHSH and LQKENI. The CDR3 consists of 13 residues. The ends were cut back, 3 bases at V and 12 bases at J, with 12 bases in the middle. CDR3: CASSPSGPQPLHF. In DNA, the CDR3 is TGTGCCAGCTCACCTTCTGGGCCGCAACCCCTCCACTTT.

CDR3 bases: TGTGCCATCAGTAGGACAGGGGGAAATTATGGCTACACCTTC. The encoded protein is CAISRTGGNYGYTF. J is TRBJ1-2 and V is TRBV10-3; 10 bases agree with TRBD1. The V gene end was trimmed by 5 bases and the J gene end by 5 bases; junction bases not matched to a gene: 5. The germline V gene encodes CDR1 ENHRY and CDR2 SYGVKD. This CDR3 contains 14 residues.